A selection of T cell receptor beta chains follows, all from one sample in a study of Graves' ophthalmopathy and Graves' hyperthyroidism. MiXCR, applied by TCRdb to the multiplex PCR reads, yields one record per CDR3 protein. The sample yields a few hundred thousand distinct CDR3 sequences, under 20% seen once. Sequenced sample: peripheral blood. The source of these receptors is an adult man with Graves' ophthalmopathy. Each CDR3 is given with its conserved first and last residue. Each record gives: CDR3 DNA, CDR3 protein, V gene, D gene, CDR3 length, clone size, J gene. D genes are given only for firm matches. Clone size is given for some rows only: seen once, a few or many times, or a class if the clone is expanded.

TGTGCCAGCAGTTACCTTTTAGGCCTCGGGAGCTCCTACGAGCAGTACTTC,CASSYLLGLGSSYEQYF,TRBV6-2/TRBV6-3,.,17,many,TRBJ2-7
TGTGCCAGCAGCATCGGACTAGCGGGAGGCTCGGGAGAGACCCAGTACTTC,CASSIGLAGGSGETQYF,TRBV11-2,TRBD2,17,few,TRBJ2-5
TGTGCCAGCAGAGCATACAGGGGGCCGACTGAAGCTTTCTTT,CASRAYRGPTEAFF,TRBV6-1,TRBD1,14,many,TRBJ1-1
TGCAGTGCCGGACAGCCCAATCAGCCCCAGCATTTT,CSAGQPNQPQHF,TRBV20-1,.,12,.,TRBJ1-5
TGTGCCAGCAGCGGGCGACTAGCGGGAGTCCACGAGCAGTACTTC,CASSGRLAGVHEQYF,TRBV7-3,TRBD2,15,many,TRBJ2-7
TGTGCCAGCAGTGACCCGGACGGGTCCTACGAGCAGTACTTC,CASSDPDGSYEQYF,TRBV2,.,14,many,TRBJ2-7
TGCAGTGCTAGCGGGGGATTCAATCAGCCCCAGCATTTT,CSASGGFNQPQHF,TRBV20-1,.,13,many,TRBJ1-5
TGTGCCAGCAGCCGTCGACAAGGCTCTGGAAACACCATATATTTT,CASSRRQGSGNTIYF,TRBV13,.,15,many,TRBJ1-3
TGCGCCAGCAGCACCCGGGACTTTGTCGATGGCTACACCTTC,CASSTRDFVDGYTF,TRBV4-1,.,14,many,TRBJ1-2
TGCAGTGTTAGCATTCCCCGGGCCCCCTACGAGCAGTACTTC,CSVSIPRAPYEQYF,TRBV20-1,.,14,.,TRBJ2-7
TGCGCCAGCAGCTCAGGCCCGGAGCCCCGTGAGACCCAGTACTTC,CASSSGPEPRETQYF,TRBV5-1,.,15,many,TRBJ2-5
TGTGCCAGTCGAGCGGAGTCAGCCAACTATGGCTACACCTTC,CASRAESANYGYTF,TRBV6-2/TRBV6-3,.,14,many,TRBJ1-2
TGTGCCAGCTCACCCTTCGGACAACCCGAGCAGTACTTC,CASSPFGQPEQYF,TRBV18,.,13,many,TRBJ2-7
TGTGCCATCAGTGAGTCGGGTCCGCAAGGGAACTATGGCTACACCTTC,CAISESGPQGNYGYTF,TRBV10-3,.,16,many,TRBJ1-2
TGTGCCAGCAGTTTTAACGCGGGTCTCGCTAGTGGGGCCAACGTCCTGACTTTC,CASSFNAGLASGANVLTF,TRBV27,.,18,many,TRBJ2-6
TGTGCCAGTAGTATGGAAGCTAAACAAGAGACCCAGTACTTC,CASSMEAKQETQYF,TRBV19,.,14,many,TRBJ2-5
TGCGCCAGCAGCTTGGATGTCAGGTACCAAGAGACCCAGTACTTC,CASSLDVRYQETQYF,TRBV5-1,.,15,many,TRBJ2-5
TGTGCCTGGGGCAGGGGCCCACTCCAAGAGACCCAGTACTTC,CAWGRGPLQETQYF,TRBV30,.,14,many,TRBJ2-5
TGTGCCAGCAGCGGGCCGCAGGACTCCTACGAGCAGTACTTC,CASSGPQDSYEQYF,TRBV7-8,.,14,many,TRBJ2-7
TGTGCCAGCAGTTCAAAGTTGAGGGCAAGCTCTGGAAACACCATATATTTT,CASSSKLRASSGNTIYF,TRBV12-3/TRBV12-4,.,17,many,TRBJ1-3